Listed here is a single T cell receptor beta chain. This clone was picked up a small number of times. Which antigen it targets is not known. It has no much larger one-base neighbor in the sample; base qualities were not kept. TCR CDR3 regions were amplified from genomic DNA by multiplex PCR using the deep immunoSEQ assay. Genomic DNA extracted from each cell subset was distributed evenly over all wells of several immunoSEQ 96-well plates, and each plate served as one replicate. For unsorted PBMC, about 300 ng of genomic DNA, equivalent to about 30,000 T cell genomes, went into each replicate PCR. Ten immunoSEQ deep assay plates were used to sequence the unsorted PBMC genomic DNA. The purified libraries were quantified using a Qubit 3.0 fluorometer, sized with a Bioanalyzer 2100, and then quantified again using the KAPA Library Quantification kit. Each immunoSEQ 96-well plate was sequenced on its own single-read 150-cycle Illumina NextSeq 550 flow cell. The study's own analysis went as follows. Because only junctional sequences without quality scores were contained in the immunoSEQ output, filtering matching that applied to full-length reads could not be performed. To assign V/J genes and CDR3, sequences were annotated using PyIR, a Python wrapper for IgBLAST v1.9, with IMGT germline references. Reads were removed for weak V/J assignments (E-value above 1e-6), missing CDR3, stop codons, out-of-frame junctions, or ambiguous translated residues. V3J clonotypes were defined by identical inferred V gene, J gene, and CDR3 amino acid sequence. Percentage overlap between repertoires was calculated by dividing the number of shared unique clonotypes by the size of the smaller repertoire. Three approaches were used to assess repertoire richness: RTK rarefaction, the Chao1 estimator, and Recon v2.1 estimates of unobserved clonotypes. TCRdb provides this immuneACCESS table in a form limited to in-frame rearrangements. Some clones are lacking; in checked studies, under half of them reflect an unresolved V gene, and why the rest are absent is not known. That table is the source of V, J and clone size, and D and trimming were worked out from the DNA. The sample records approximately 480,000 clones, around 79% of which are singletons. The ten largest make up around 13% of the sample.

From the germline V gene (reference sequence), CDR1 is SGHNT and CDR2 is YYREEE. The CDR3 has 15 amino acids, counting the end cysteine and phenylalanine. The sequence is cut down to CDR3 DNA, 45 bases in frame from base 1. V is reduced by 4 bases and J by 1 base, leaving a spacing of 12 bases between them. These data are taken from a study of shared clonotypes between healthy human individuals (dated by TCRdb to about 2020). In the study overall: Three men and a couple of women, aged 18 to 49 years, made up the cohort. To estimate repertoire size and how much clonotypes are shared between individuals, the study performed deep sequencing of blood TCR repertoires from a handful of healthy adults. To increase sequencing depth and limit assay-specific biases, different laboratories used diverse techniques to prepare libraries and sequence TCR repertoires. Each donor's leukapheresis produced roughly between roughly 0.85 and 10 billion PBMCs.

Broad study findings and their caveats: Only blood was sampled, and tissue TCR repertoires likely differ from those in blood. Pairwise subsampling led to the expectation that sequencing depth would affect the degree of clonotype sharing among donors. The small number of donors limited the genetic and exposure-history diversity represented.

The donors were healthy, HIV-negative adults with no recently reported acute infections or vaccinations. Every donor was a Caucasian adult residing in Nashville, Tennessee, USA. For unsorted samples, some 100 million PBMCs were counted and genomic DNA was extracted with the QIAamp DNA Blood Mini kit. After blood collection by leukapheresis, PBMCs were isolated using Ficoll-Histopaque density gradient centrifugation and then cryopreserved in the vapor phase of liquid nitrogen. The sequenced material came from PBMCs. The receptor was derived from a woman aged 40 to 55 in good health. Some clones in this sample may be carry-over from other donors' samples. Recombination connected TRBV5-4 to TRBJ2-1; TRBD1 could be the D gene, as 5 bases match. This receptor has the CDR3 CASSPRQISYNEQFF. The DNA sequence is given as TGTGCCAGCAGCCCACGACAGATATCCTACAATGAGCAGTTCTTC.